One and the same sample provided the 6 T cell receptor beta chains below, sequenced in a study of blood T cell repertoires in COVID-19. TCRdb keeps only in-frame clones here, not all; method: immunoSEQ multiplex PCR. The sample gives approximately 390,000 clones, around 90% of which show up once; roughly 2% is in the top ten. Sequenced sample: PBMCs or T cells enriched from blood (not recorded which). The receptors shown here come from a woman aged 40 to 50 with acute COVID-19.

Written as DNA, the CDR3 is TGTGCCAGCAGCTGGGTAGACAGGGAAGAGTTCTTC. Translated, it gives CASSWVDREEFF. The gene calls are TRBV5-6 and TRBJ2-1; 7 bases are a match to TRBD1. With 3 bases clipped from V and 14 bases from J, the junction kept 8 bases outside the gene matches. Germline CDR1 is SGHDT and CDR2 is YYEEEE. The CDR3 consists of 12 residues.

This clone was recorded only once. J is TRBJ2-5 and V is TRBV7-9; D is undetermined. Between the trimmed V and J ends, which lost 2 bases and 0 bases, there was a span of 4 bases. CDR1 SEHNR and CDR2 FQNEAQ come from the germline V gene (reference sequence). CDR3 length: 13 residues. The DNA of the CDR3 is TGTGCCAGCAGCTTACTACACCAAGAGACCCAGTACTTC. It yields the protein CASSLLHQETQYF.

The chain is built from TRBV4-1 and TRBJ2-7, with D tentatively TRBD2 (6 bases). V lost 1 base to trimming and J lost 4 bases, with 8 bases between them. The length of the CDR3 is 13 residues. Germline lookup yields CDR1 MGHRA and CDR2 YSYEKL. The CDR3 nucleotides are TGCGCCAGCAGCCAAGGGGGACTTTACGAGCAGTACTTC. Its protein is CASSQGGLYEQYF.

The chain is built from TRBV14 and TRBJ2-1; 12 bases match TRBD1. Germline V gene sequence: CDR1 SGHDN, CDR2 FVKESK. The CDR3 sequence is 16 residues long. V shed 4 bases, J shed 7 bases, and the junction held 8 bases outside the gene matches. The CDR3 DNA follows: TGTGCCAGCAGCCTGCCGGGACAGGGGGCCTCAAATGAGCAGTTCTTC. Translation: CASSLPGQGASNEQFF.

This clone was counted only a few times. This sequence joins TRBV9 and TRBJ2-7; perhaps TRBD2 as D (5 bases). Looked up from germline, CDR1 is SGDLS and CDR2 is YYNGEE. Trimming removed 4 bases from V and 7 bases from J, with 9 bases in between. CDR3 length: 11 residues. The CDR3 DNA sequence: TGTGCCAGCAGCACACGGGGTGAGCAGTACTTC. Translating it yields CASSTRGEQYF.

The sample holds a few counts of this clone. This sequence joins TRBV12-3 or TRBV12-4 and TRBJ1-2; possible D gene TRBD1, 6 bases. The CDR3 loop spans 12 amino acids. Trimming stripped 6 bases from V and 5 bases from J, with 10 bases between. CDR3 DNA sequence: TGTGCCAGCAGCCCCCAGGGGTATGGCTACACCTTC. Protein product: CASSPQGYGYTF.